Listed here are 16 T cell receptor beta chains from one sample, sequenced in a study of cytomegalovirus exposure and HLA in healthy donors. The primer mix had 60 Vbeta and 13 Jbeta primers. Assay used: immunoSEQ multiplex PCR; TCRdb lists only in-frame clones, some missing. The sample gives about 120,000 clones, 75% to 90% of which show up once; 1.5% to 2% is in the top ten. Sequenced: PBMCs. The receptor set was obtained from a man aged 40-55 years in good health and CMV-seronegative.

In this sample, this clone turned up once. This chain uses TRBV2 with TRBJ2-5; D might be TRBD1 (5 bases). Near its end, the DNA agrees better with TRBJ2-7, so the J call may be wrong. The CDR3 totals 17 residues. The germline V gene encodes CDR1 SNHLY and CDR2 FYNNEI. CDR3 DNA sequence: TGTGCCAGCAGTTTCCTAAAGGGCTCAGGGCCAGCCTACGAGCAGTACTTC. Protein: CASSFLKGSGPAYEQYF.

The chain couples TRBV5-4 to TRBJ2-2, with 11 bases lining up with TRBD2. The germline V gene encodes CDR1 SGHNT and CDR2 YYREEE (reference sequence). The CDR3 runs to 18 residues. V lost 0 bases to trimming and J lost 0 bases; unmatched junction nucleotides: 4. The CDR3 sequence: CASSLGLAGGTNTGELFF. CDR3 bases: TGTGCCAGCAGCTTGGGCCTAGCGGGAGGAACGAACACCGGGGAGCTGTTTTTT. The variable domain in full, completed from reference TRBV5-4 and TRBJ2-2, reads ETGVTQSPTHLIKTRGQQVTLRCSSQSGHNTVSWYQQALGQGPQFIFQYYREEENGRGNFPPRFSGLQFPNYSSELNVNALELDDSALYLCASSLGLAGGTNTGELFFGEGSRLTVL.

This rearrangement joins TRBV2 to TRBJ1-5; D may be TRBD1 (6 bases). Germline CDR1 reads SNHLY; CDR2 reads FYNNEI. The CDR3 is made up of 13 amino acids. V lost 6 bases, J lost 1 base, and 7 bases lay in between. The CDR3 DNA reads TGTGCCAGCAGCGGGACAAGCAATCAGCCCCAGCATTTT. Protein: CASSGTSNQPQHF.

The CDR3 loop reads CAIAGSTRPITGELFF. DNA of the CDR3: TGTGCCATCGCGGGAAGTACCCGACCAATCACCGGGGAGCTGTTTTTT. The chain employs TRBV10-3 and TRBJ2-2; tentatively, D is TRBD2 (6 bases). Per the germline V gene, CDR1 is ENHRY and CDR2 is SYGVKD. Trimming removed 8 bases at V and 4 bases at J, with 20 bases between. This CDR3 contains 16 residues.

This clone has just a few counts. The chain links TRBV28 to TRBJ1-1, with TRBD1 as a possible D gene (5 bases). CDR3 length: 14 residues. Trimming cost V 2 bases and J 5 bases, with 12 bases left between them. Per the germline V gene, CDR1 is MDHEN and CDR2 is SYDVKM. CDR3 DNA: TGTGCCAGCAGTTTAGGGGGGACGGGGACTGAAGCTTTCTTT. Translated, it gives CASSLGGTGTEAFF.

CDR3 residues: CASSGGTVREMTF. The DNA for the CDR3 is TGTGCCAGCAGCGGCGGGACCGTCCGAGAGATGACCTTC. The chain has TRBV7-3 and TRBJ1-2; a possible D gene is TRBD1 (5 bases). The germline V and J ends were trimmed by 5 bases and 14 bases, with 21 bases remaining between them. The CDR3 sequence is 13 residues long. Germline values: CDR1 SGHTA, CDR2 FQGTGA.

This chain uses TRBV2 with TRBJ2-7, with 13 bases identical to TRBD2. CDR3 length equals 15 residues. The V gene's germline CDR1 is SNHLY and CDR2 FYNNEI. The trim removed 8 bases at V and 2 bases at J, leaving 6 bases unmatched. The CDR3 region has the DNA TGTGCCAGCCGGGGGACTAGCGGGGCAGCCTACGAGCAGTACTTC. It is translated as CASRGTSGAAYEQYF.

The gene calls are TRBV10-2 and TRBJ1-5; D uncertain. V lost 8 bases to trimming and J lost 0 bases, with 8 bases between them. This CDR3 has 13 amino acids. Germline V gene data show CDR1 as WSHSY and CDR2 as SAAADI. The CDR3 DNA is TGCGCCAGCGGCTACTATAGCAATCAGCCCCAGCATTTT. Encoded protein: CASGYYSNQPQHF.

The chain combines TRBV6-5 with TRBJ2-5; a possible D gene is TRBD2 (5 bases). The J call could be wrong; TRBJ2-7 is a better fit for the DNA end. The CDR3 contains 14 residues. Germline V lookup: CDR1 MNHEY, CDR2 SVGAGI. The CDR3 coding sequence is TGTGCCAGCAGTTATCTCCACGGGGTATACGAGCAGTACTTC. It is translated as CASSYLHGVYEQYF.

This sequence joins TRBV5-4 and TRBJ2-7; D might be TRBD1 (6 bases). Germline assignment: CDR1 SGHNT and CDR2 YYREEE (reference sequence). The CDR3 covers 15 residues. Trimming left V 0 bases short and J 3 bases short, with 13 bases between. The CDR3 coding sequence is TGTGCCAGCAGCTTGGCCCCTACAGGGAACTACGAGCAGTACTTC. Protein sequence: CASSLAPTGNYEQYF.

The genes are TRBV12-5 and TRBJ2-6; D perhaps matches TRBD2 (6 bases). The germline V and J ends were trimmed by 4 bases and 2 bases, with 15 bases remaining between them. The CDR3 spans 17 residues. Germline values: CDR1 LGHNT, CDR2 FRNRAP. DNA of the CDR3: TGTGCTAGTGGTTCCGGGACGGCGGGGCCTGGGGCCAACGTCCTGACTTTC. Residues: CASGSGTAGPGANVLTF.

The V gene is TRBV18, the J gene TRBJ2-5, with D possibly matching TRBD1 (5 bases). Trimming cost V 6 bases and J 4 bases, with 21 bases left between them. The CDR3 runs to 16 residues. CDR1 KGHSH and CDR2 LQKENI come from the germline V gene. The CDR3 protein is CASSLKTVTSRETQYF. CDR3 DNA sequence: TGTGCCAGCTCGCTGAAGACAGTCACCAGCAGAGAGACCCAGTACTTC. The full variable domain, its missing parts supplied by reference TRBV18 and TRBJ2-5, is NAGVMQNPRHLVRRRGQEARLRCSPMKGHSHVYWYRQLPEEGLKFMVYLQKENIIDESGMPKERFSAEFPKEGPSILRIQQVVRGDSAAYFCASSLKTVTSRETQYFGPGTRLLVL.

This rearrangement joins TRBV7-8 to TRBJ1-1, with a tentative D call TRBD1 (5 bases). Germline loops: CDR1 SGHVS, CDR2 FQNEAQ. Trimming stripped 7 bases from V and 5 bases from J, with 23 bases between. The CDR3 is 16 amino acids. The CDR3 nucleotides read TGTGCCAGCACCGACCCCGGCAGGGTAACTGGGACTGAAGCTTTCTTT. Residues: CASTDPGRVTGTEAFF. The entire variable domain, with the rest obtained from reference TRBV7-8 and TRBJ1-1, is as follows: GAGVSQSPRYKVAKRGQDVALRCDPISGHVSLFWYQQALGQGPEFLTYFQNEAQLDKSGLPSDRFFAERPEGSVSTLKIQRTQQEDSAVYLCASTDPGRVTGTEAFFGQGTRLTVV.

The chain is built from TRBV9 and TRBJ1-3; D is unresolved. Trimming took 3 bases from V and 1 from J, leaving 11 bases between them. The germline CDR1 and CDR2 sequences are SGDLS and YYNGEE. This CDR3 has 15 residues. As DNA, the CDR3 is TGTGCCAGCAGCGCGACCGGGTTTTCTGGAAACACCATATATTTT. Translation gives CASSATGFSGNTIYF.

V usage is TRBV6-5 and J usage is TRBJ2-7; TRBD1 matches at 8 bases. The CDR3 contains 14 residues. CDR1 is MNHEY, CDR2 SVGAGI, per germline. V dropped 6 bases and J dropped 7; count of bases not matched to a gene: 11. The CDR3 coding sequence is TGTGCCAGCAGCCCTCGACAGGGGACGGGGGAGCAGTACTTC. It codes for CASSPRQGTGEQYF.

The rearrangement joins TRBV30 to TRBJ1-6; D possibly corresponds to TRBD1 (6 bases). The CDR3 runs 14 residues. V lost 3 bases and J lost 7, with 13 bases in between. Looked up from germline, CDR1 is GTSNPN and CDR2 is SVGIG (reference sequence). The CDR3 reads CAWRLGQPNSPLHF. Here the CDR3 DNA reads TGTGCCTGGAGGCTCGGACAGCCGAATTCACCCCTCCACTTT.